The 20 T cell receptor beta chains listed next were all sequenced from one sample in a study of blood T cell repertoires in COVID-19. Only in-frame clones appear in the TCRdb table, and some are missing; sequencing was by immunoSEQ multiplex PCR. The sample lists over 60,000 clones; more than 75% were seen once. Sequencing used peripheral blood. All receptors derive from a human donor in a cohort sampled during active COVID-19.

The V gene is TRBV7-9, the J gene TRBJ2-2; 9 bases fit TRBD2. The CDR3 consists of 16 residues. Germline lookup yields CDR1 SEHNR and CDR2 FQNEAQ (reference sequence). V lost 6 bases to trimming and J lost 4 bases; unmatched junction nucleotides: 9. The CDR3 is CASSLSGSFSTGELFF. In DNA form, the CDR3 reads TGTGCCAGCAGTCTTAGCGGGAGTTTCTCCACCGGGGAGCTGTTTTTT.

The V call is TRBV4-1, the J call TRBJ1-5, with a possible D match to TRBD1 (5 bases). The CDR3 contains 15 residues. Trimming pared 5 bases from V and 2 bases from J, leaving 13 bases between. Germline CDR1 MGHRA, CDR2 YSYEKL. The CDR3 protein is CASSGGGLGNQPQHF. The CDR3 bases are TGCGCCAGCAGCGGGGGGGGACTGGGCAATCAGCCCCAGCATTTT.

This clone occurred once. The chain carries TRBV5-1 and TRBJ2-2, with 7 bases fitting TRBD1. V lost 8 bases and J lost 5; bases outside the gene matches: 3. Germline CDR1 is SGHRS and CDR2 is YFSETQ. CDR3 length: 12 amino acids. CDR3 sequence: CASQTGTGELFF. The CDR3 region has the DNA TGCGCCAGTCAGACAGGGACCGGGGAGCTGTTTTTT.

V is TRBV10-3 and J is TRBJ2-7; 7 nucleotides align to TRBD2. The CDR3 spans 11 residues. Germline CDR1 reads ENHRY; CDR2 reads SYGVKD. Germline trimming cut 11 bases from V and 5 bases from J; bases unmatched to any gene: 6. The CDR3: CACGTTNEQYF. CDR3 DNA sequence: TGTGCCTGTGGGACTACTAACGAGCAGTACTTC.

V and J are TRBV6-1 and TRBJ1-5; D is undetermined. Trimming pared 1 base from V and 3 bases from J, leaving 10 bases between. This CDR3 spans 15 amino acids. CDR1 MNHNS and CDR2 SASEGT come from the germline V gene. In nucleotides, the CDR3 is TGTGCCAGCAGTGAAGGGGTTAGCTTCAATCAGCCCCAGCATTTT. Protein product: CASSEGVSFNQPQHF.

The chain recombines TRBV15 with TRBJ1-5, with D unresolved. V gave up 9 bases and J gave up 3 bases, with 12 bases separating them. Germline loops: CDR1 LNHNV, CDR2 YYDKDF (reference sequence). CDR3 length equals 13 residues. The CDR3 sequence: CATGSGLNQPQHF. The CDR3 bases are TGTGCCACGGGGAGCGGCCTCAATCAGCCCCAGCATTTT.

The gene calls are TRBV16 and TRBJ2-7; 9 bases match TRBD1. The CDR3 consists of 14 residues. V lost 5 bases to trimming and J lost 5 bases; unmatched junction nucleotides: 7. Germline CDR1 is KGHSY and CDR2 is FQNENV. This CDR3 reads CASSSPGQGDEQYF. In nucleotides, the CDR3 is TGTGCCAGCAGCTCACCGGGACAGGGAGACGAGCAGTACTTC. Using reference TRBV16 and TRBJ2-7 for the parts outside the CDR3, the full variable domain is GEEVAQTPKHLVRGEGQKAKLYCAPIKGHSYVFWYQQVLKNEFKFLISFQNENVFDETGMPKERFSAKCLPNSPCSLEIQATKLEDSAVYFCASSSPGQGDEQYFGPGTRLTVT.

This chain joins TRBV5-4 and TRBJ2-5, with 8 bases identical to TRBD1. This CDR3 comprises 16 residues. J lost 5 bases, V lost 5 bases, and 14 bases had no gene match. The germline CDR1 and CDR2 sequences are SGHNT and YYREEE (reference sequence). For the CDR3, the DNA is TGTGCCAGCAGTTTTGTGCCTGGACAGGGAATGGAGACCCAGTACTTC. This codes for CASSFVPGQGMETQYF.

The V gene is TRBV5-5, the J gene TRBJ2-2, with 7 positions matching TRBD1. This CDR3 spans 15 amino acids. V trimming: 3 bases; J trimming: 6 bases; junction bases outside the gene matches: 8. CDR1 SGHKS and CDR2 YYEKEE come from the germline V gene (reference sequence). The CDR3 coding sequence is TGTGCCAGCAGCTCCACTGACAGGGATGCCGGGGAGCTGTTTTTT. Translated: CASSSTDRDAGELFF.

This clone is a singleton in its sample. The rearrangement uses TRBV7-2 and TRBJ2-7; 9 bases align to TRBD1. CDR3 length: 14 amino acids. Germline V gene lookup returns CDR1 SGHTA and CDR2 FQGNSA. The V and J ends lost 4 bases and 3 bases, in that order; junction bases with no gene match: 4. CDR3 bases: TGTGCCAGCAGCTACCGGACAGGGGACTACGAGCAGTACTTC. This gives the protein CASSYRTGDYEQYF.

This clone was seen only once. This chain links TRBV30 with TRBJ1-1, with D uncertain. Per the germline V gene, CDR1 is GTSNPN and CDR2 is SVGIG (reference sequence). The CDR3 is 11 amino acids. Trimming left V 0 bases short and J 8 bases short, with 7 bases between. The CDR3 DNA follows: TGTGCCTGGAGTGTCTCAGTAGAAGCTTTCTTT. Translating gives CAWSVSVEAFF.

This clone appeared a few times. The chain's CDR3 is CATIWAYGYTF. The CDR3 nucleotides read TGTGCCACCATTTGGGCCTATGGCTACACCTTC. The chain uses TRBV6-5 and TRBJ1-2; no clear D. In germline, CDR1 is MNHEY, CDR2 SVGAGI. V was shortened by 10 bases and J by 4 bases, with 10 bases between the two germline ends. The CDR3 loop spans 11 amino acids.

The V and J genes are TRBV19 and TRBJ1-5; TRBD1 matches 7 bases. From germline, CDR1 is LNHDA and CDR2 SQIVND (reference sequence). Trimming took 5 bases from V and 6 from J; bases not matched to a gene: 4. The CDR3 loop spans 13 amino acids. The CDR3 here is CASSSRGFQPQHF. Here the CDR3 DNA reads TGTGCCAGTAGTTCCAGGGGGTTTCAGCCCCAGCATTTT.

The CDR3 DNA follows: TGTGCCAGCATGAAGCGGGGGGCCACAGATACGCAGTATTTT. Its protein product is CASMKRGATDTQYF. V gene TRBV2 combines with J gene TRBJ2-3; 9 bases fit TRBD2. J gave up 2 bases and V 7 bases, and 4 bases lay outside the gene matches. The CDR3 runs 14 residues. CDR1 SNHLY and CDR2 FYNNEI come from the germline V gene. Variable domain in full (rest from reference TRBV2 and TRBJ2-3): EPEVTQTPSHQVTQMGQEVILRCVPISNHLYFYWYRQILGQKVEFLVSFYNNEISEKSEIFDDQFSVERPDGSNFTLKIRSTKLEDSAMYFCASMKRGATDTQYFGPGTRLTVL.

The J gene is TRBJ2-5, the V gene TRBV29-1; D gene unclear. The germline V gene encodes CDR1 SQVTM and CDR2 ANQGSEA. Deletions cut 6 bases from V and 5 bases from J, with 16 bases between. CDR3 length: 13 residues. As DNA, the CDR3 is TGCAGCGTAGCCGGTGAGGCCCCGGAGACCCAGTACTTC. It encodes CSVAGEAPETQYF.

The chain links TRBV1 to TRBJ2-3; the D call in the table, TRBD2, was not verified against the DNA. TRBV1 is given as a pseudogene. This CDR3 contains 15 residues. This chain's CDR3 is CTSSRTSGRSDTQYF. CDR3 DNA: TGCACCAGCAGCCGGACTAGCGGGAGATCAGATACGCAGTATTTT.

This rearrangement joins TRBV5-4 to TRBJ2-7; 7 positions match TRBD1. CDR1 is SGHNT and CDR2 is YYREEE in the germline V gene (reference sequence). The CDR3 totals 13 residues. V trimming: 4 bases; J trimming: 2 bases; junction bases outside the gene matches: 3. CDR3 amino acids: CASSPDRTYEQYF. The CDR3 bases are TGTGCCAGCAGCCCGGACAGGACCTACGAGCAGTACTTC. Complete variable domain (other parts from reference TRBV5-4 and TRBJ2-7): ETGVTQSPTHLIKTRGQQVTLRCSSQSGHNTVSWYQQALGQGPQFIFQYYREEENGRGNFPPRFSGLQFPNYSSELNVNALELDDSALYLCASSPDRTYEQYFGPGTRLTVT.

The chain has TRBV28 and TRBJ1-5; D call uncertain. There are 11 residues in the CDR3. Germline CDR1 and CDR2: MDHEN and SYDVKM. V gave up 5 bases and J gave up 15 bases, with 14 bases separating them. The CDR3 region has the DNA TGTGCCAGCAGTCCCTCCTCCGGGAGGCATTTT. Amino acid sequence: CASSPSSGRHF.

The chain employs TRBV2 and TRBJ2-1; D ambiguous. CDR1 is SNHLY, CDR2 FYNNEI, per germline. The CDR3 runs 14 residues. V lost 1 base and J lost 3, with 7 bases in between. Here the CDR3 DNA reads TGTGCCAGCAGTGAAGGACCAGGCTACAATGAGCAGTTCTTC. Translation: CASSEGPGYNEQFF.

The chain employs TRBV3-1 (or the pseudogene TRBV3-2) and TRBJ2-3; the match to TRBD2 covers 12 bases. The V gene end was trimmed by 3 bases and the J gene end by 2 bases; junction bases not matched to a gene: 3. The CDR3 length is 16 residues. Per the germline V gene, CDR1 is LGHDT and CDR2 is YNNKEL (reference sequence). This chain's CDR3 is CASSHLAGGPTDTQYF. CDR3 nucleotide sequence: TGTGCCAGCAGCCATCTAGCGGGGGGGCCCACAGATACGCAGTATTTT.